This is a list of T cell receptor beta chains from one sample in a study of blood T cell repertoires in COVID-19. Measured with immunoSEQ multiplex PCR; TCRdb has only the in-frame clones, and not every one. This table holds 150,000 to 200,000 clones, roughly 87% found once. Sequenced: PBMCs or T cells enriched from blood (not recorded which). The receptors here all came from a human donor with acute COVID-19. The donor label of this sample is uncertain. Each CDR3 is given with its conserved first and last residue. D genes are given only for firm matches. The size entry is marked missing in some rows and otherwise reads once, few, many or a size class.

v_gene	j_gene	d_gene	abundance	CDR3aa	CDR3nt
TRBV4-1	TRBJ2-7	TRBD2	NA	CASSQAPGGSYEQYF	TGCGCCAGCAGCCAAGCCCCGGGGGGCTCCTACGAGCAGTACTTC
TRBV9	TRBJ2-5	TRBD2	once	CARSGGGQETQYF	TGTGCCCGTAGCGGGGGGGGCCAAGAGACCCAGTACTTC
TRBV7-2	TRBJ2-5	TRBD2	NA	CASSLKLAGSQETQYF	TGTGCCAGCAGCTTAAAACTAGCGGGGTCACAAGAGACCCAGTACTTC
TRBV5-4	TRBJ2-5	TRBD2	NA	CASSHSTSGPSAGTQYF	TGTGCCAGCAGCCACTCGACTAGCGGGCCGTCGGCGGGAACCCAGTACTTC
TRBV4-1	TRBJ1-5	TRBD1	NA	CASSQYIGGSPTGDTQPQHF	TGCGCCAGCAGCCAATACATTGGGGGTAGCCCGACAGGGGATACTCAGCCCCAGCATTTT
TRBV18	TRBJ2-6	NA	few	CASSRLSGANVLTF	TGTGCCAGCTCACGTTTGTCGGGGGCCAACGTCCTGACTTTC
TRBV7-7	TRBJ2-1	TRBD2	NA	CASSLKAGDYNEQFF	TGTGCCAGCAGCTTAAAAGCGGGGGACTACAATGAGCAGTTCTTC
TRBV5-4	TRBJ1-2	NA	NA	CASRGWQGDGYTF	TGTGCCAGCAGGGGGTGGCAGGGCGATGGCTACACCTTC
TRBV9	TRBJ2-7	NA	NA	CASSVGITGSSYEQYF	TGTGCCAGCAGCGTAGGTATAACGGGTAGCTCCTACGAGCAGTACTTC
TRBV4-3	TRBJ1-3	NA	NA	CASSQDGGLGNTIYF	TGCGCCAGCAGCCAAGATGGCGGGTTAGGAAACACCATATATTTT
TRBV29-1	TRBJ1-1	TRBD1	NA	CSVGDRGNTEAFF	TGCAGCGTTGGAGACAGGGGGAACACTGAAGCTTTCTTT
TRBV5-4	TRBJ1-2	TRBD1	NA	CASSLGLDRESGGYTF	TGTGCCAGCAGCTTGGGCTTGGACAGGGAATCAGGAGGCTACACCTTC
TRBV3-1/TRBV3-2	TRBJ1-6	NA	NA	CASSPQGGSPLHF	TGTGCCAGCAGCCCCCAGGGAGGATCACCCCTCCACTTT
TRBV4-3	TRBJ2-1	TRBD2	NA	CASSQAAGGYNAQFF	TGCGCCAGCAGCCAAGCAGCGGGGGGGTACAATGCGCAGTTCTTC
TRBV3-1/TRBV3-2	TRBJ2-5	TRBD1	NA	CASSQEGTGMETQYF	TGTGCCAGCAGCCAAGAAGGGACAGGGATGGAGACCCAGTACTTC
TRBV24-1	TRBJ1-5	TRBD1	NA	CATSGQGDAQPQHF	TGTGCCACCAGTGGGCAGGGGGACGCTCAGCCCCAGCATTTT
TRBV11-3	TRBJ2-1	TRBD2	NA	CASSPGLAGGNEQFF	TGTGCCAGCAGCCCGGGACTAGCGGGGGGCAATGAGCAGTTCTTC
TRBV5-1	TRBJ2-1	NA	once	CASSLGGESSYNEQFF	TGCGCCAGCAGCTTAGGGGGAGAGAGTTCCTACAATGAGCAGTTCTTC
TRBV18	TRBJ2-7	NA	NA	CASSPNLLRTNEQYF	TGTGCCAGCTCACCAAACCTGTTGAGAACCAACGAGCAGTACTTC
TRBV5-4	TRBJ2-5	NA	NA	CASSFVDNQETQYF	TGTGCCAGCAGCTTCGTTGACAACCAAGAGACCCAGTACTTC
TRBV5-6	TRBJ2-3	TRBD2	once	CASSLYGLAGGDTQYF	TGTGCCAGCAGCTTGTATGGACTAGCGGGGGGAGATACGCAGTATTTT
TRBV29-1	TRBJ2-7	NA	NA	CSVEDRYEQYF	TGCAGCGTTGAAGATCGGTACGAGCAGTACTTC
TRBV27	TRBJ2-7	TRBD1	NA	CASSFLQGTGGREQYF	TGTGCCAGCAGTTTCCTGCAGGGGACAGGGGGCCGGGAGCAGTACTTC
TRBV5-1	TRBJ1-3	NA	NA	CASSPEHVSGNTIYF	TGCGCCAGCAGCCCCGAGCACGTCTCTGGAAACACCATATATTTT
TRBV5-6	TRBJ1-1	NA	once	CASIGGRVSDTEAFF	TGTGCCAGCATCGGGGGGCGGGTTTCGGACACTGAAGCTTTCTTT
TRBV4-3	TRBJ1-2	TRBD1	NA	CASSRGTDSNYGYTF	TGCGCCAGCAGCCGAGGGACAGACAGTAACTATGGCTACACCTTC
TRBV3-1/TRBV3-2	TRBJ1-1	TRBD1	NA	CASSPSRTGGVTEAFF	TGTGCCAGCAGCCCTTCGCGGACAGGGGGCGTCACTGAAGCTTTCTTT
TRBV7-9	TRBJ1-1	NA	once	CAGGQRDTEAFF	TGTGCCGGGGGACAAAGGGACACTGAAGCTTTCTTT
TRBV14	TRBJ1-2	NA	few	CASSQGGYGGYTF	TGTGCCAGCAGCCAAGGAGGGTACGGCGGCTACACCTTC
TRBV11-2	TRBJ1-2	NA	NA	CASSFEANYGYTF	TGTGCCAGCAGCTTTGAGGCTAACTATGGCTACACCTTC
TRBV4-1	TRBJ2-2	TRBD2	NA	CASSIAGGLTGELFF	TGCGCCAGCTCGATAGCGGGGGGTCTGACCGGGGAGCTGTTTTTT
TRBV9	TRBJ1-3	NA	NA	CASSVVKGAGNTIYF	TGTGCCAGCAGCGTAGTGAAAGGGGCTGGAAACACCATATATTTT
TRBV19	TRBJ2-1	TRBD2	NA	CATSLLAGTYNEQFF	TGTGCCACCTCCCTCCTAGCGGGGACCTACAATGAGCAGTTCTTC
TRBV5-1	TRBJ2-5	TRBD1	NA	CASSRQGAGEETQYF	TGCGCCAGCAGCCGGCAGGGGGCCGGGGAAGAGACCCAGTACTTC
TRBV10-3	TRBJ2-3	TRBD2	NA	CAISVTLAGDRSTDTQYF	TGTGCCATCAGTGTAACCCTAGCGGGGGACCGAAGCACAGATACGCAGTATTTT
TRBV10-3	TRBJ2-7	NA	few	CAIRIPREGGEQYF	TGTGCCATCAGGATCCCCCGGGAAGGCGGCGAGCAGTACTTC
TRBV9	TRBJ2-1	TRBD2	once	CASERGASYNEQFF	TGTGCCAGCGAGCGGGGGGCCTCCTACAATGAGCAGTTCTTC
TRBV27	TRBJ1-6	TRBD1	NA	CASSFRDRVAYNSPLHF	TGTGCCAGCAGTTTTCGGGACAGGGTCGCCTATAATTCACCCCTCCACTTT
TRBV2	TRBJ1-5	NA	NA	CASSDWRNQPQHF	TGTGCCAGCAGTGATTGGCGCAATCAGCCCCAGCATTTT
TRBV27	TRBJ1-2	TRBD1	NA	CASTGTGGGYTF	TGTGCCAGCACTGGGACAGGGGGTGGCTACACCTTC
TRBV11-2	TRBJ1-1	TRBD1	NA	CASGQGVNTEAFF	TGTGCCAGCGGACAGGGAGTAAACACTGAAGCTTTCTTT
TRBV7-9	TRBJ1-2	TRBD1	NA	CASSRQGGGYTF	TGTGCCAGCAGCCGACAGGGAGGAGGCTACACCTTC
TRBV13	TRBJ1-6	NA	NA	CASGTTGEVNSPLHF	TGTGCCAGCGGGACCACGGGAGAAGTCAATTCACCCCTCCACTTT
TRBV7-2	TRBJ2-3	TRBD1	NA	CASSLGTGTGVDTQYF	TGTGCCAGCAGCTTAGGTACCGGGACAGGGGTGGATACGCAGTATTTT